This passage covers 25 T cell receptor beta chains from one sample sequenced in a study of shared clonotypes between healthy human individuals. Clones were read by immunoSEQ multiplex PCR, and TCRdb kept only the in-frame ones, dropping some. The top ten hold 1.5% to 2% of the sample, which has around 720,000 clones, 60% to 75% seen once. The sample taken for sequencing was memory CD4+ T cells sorted from blood. As for subset: CD45RA-negative fraction. The origin of the receptors is a young woman in good health.

The chain carries TRBV6-1 and TRBJ2-1; D call uncertain. Trimming took off 5 bases at V and 11 bases at J, with 13 bases between the two ends. The germline gives CDR1 MNHNS, CDR2 SASEGT. The CDR3 is made up of 12 amino acids. The CDR3 protein is CASSPSAIKQFF. DNA for the CDR3: TGTGCCAGCAGTCCCTCCGCAATTAAGCAGTTCTTC.

A few counts support this clone. The gene calls are TRBV30 and TRBJ2-7; tentative D call: TRBD2 (6 bases). CDR1 is GTSNPN and CDR2 is SVGIG in the germline V gene (reference sequence). The V and J ends lost 2 bases and 6 bases respectively, with 29 bases between them. The CDR3 consists of 18 residues. CDR3 in amino acids: CAWSHPGLTEEIGGEQYF. The CDR3 DNA reads as TGTGCCTGGAGTCACCCGGGACTCACTGAGGAGATCGGCGGCGAGCAGTACTTC.

The V gene is TRBV28, the J gene TRBJ1-1; D remains unclear. Germline V CDR1 and CDR2: MDHEN, SYDVKM. V was clipped by 0 bases and J by 3 bases, with 8 bases between them. The CDR3 sequence is 14 residues long. The CDR3 sequence is CASSLWSDHTEAFF. The CDR3 nucleotides are TGTGCCAGCAGTTTATGGTCGGATCACACTGAAGCTTTCTTT. Variable domain in full (rest from reference TRBV28 and TRBJ1-1): DVKVTQSSRYLVKRTGEKVFLECVQDMDHENMFWYRQDPGLGLRLIYFSYDVKMKEKGDIPEGYSVSREKKERFSLILESASTNQTSMYLCASSLWSDHTEAFFGQGTRLTVV.

This clone has a single count. This sequence joins TRBV6-5 and TRBJ1-5; 8 bases map to TRBD1. Germline CDR1 reads MNHEY; CDR2 reads SVGAGI. V was pared by 6 bases and J by 5 bases, with 3 bases of the junction left unmatched. The CDR3 totals 13 residues. CDR3 sequence reads: CASSRTGYQPQHF. The CDR3 DNA is TGTGCCAGCAGCCGGACAGGGTATCAGCCCCAGCATTTT.

In nucleotides, the CDR3 is TGTGCCAGCAGTTCATATCCGGGACAGGGGACCGGGGAGCTGTTTTTT. Protein: CASSSYPGQGTGELFF. The V gene is TRBV28, the J gene TRBJ2-2; 10 nucleotides agree with TRBD1. The CDR3 totals 16 residues. CDR1 and CDR2 from the germline V gene are MDHEN and SYDVKM. The V segment lost 4 bases and the J segment 5 bases; nucleotides outside the gene matches: 7.

Remarks on this clone: The same CDR3 can be traced to other DNA sequences in this sample. V gene TRBV28 combines with J gene TRBJ1-5, with a tentative D call TRBD1 (5 bases). V gave up 6 bases and J gave up 4 bases, with 10 bases separating them. Germline V gives CDR1 MDHEN, CDR2 SYDVKM. The CDR3 runs to 13 residues. CDR3 sequence reads: CASSGGGNQPQHF. As DNA, the CDR3 is TGTGCCAGCAGCGGGGGGGGGAATCAGCCCCAGCATTTT. The full variable domain, its missing parts supplied by reference TRBV28 and TRBJ1-5, is DVKVTQSSRYLVKRTGEKVFLECVQDMDHENMFWYRQDPGLGLRLIYFSYDVKMKEKGDIPEGYSVSREKKERFSLILESASTNQTSMYLCASSGGGNQPQHFGDGTRLSIL.

This chain uses TRBV7-9 with TRBJ2-5; the D gene is possibly TRBD2 (5 bases). Germline lookup yields CDR1 SEHNR and CDR2 FQNEAQ (reference sequence). This CDR3 region has 13 residues. Trimming took 3 bases from V and 3 from J, leaving 8 bases between them. The DNA of the CDR3 is TGTGCCAGCAGCTTTTACGGGGAAGAGACCCAGTACTTC. As protein: CASSFYGEETQYF.

The sample holds many counts of this clone. This chain uses TRBV5-1 with TRBJ2-2; no definite D call. This CDR3 spans 17 amino acids. The germline gives CDR1 SGHRS, CDR2 YFSETQ. Deletions cut 4 bases from V and 5 bases from J, with 21 bases between. The CDR3 nucleotides are TGCGCCAGCAGCCCCAGCCCCTATGATAGAAGGACCGGGGAGCTGTTTTTT. Protein: CASSPSPYDRRTGELFF.

The chain couples TRBV11-3 to TRBJ2-7, with D perhaps TRBD2 (6 bases). Trimming pared 5 bases from V and 2 bases from J, leaving 13 bases between. Germline V gene lookup returns CDR1 SGHNT and CDR2 YENEEA. The CDR3 length is 14 residues. CDR3 in amino acids: CASSRGLQTYEQYF. DNA of the CDR3: TGTGCCAGCAGCCGGGGACTCCAAACCTACGAGCAGTACTTC.

About this clone itself: This sample also contains other DNA sequences that code for the same CDR3. V usage is TRBV28 and J usage is TRBJ1-1; D is unclear. The CDR3 totals 11 residues. V shed 7 bases and J shed 2 bases, with 5 bases lying between them. CDR1 MDHEN and CDR2 SYDVKM come from the germline V gene. CDR3 protein: CASIGNTEAFF. For the CDR3, the DNA is TGTGCCAGCATTGGAAACACTGAAGCTTTCTTT.

This clone was seen a handful of times. The CDR3 protein is CASSSNPGAGANEQFF. The CDR3 coding sequence is TGTGCCAGCAGCTCCAACCCCGGGGCTGGTGCCAATGAGCAGTTCTTC. The rearrangement links TRBV11-2 to TRBJ2-1; the D call may be TRBD1 or TRBD2 (5 bases each). CDR1 SGHAT and CDR2 FQNNGV come from the germline V gene. The CDR3 runs 16 residues. V lost 4 bases and J lost 6, with 19 bases in between.

V and J are TRBV5-1 and TRBJ1-4; D perhaps matches TRBD1 (5 bases). Germline lookup yields CDR1 SGHRS and CDR2 YFSETQ. Between the trimmed V and J ends, which lost 2 bases and 5 bases, there was a span of 16 bases. The CDR3 extends over 16 amino acids. The CDR3 region has the DNA TGCGCCAGCAGCTTACAACAAGCAGGGCTAAATGAAAAACTGTTTTTT. It translates to CASSLQQAGLNEKLFF.

This clone has more than one count but fewer than ten. The chain recombines TRBV15 with TRBJ1-1; no reliable D call. Germline lookup yields CDR1 LNHNV and CDR2 YYDKDF (reference sequence). V lost 0 bases to trimming and J lost 1 base, with 6 bases between them. The CDR3 has 14 residues. The DNA of the CDR3 is TGTGCCACCAGCAGAGATTACGGGAACACTGAAGCTTTCTTT. The encoded protein is CATSRDYGNTEAFF.

The CDR3 loop is CASSQPAASGSLRSVTQYF. CDR3 sequence (DNA): TGTGCCAGCAGCCAACCTGCGGCTAGCGGGAGCCTTCGAAGCGTTACGCAGTATTTT. The V call is TRBV14, the J call TRBJ2-3; 10 bases line up with TRBD2. The CDR3 runs to 19 residues. Trimming cost V 2 bases and J 8 bases; bases outside gene matches: 19. The germline V gene has CDR1 SGHDN and CDR2 FVKESK.

This chain connects TRBV19 to TRBJ1-5, with 8 nucleotides matching TRBD1. This CDR3 comprises 14 residues. Germline V gene data show CDR1 as LNHDA and CDR2 as SQIVND (reference sequence). After removal of 8 bases from V and 5 bases from J, the junction contained 8 bases not matched to a gene. As DNA, the CDR3 is TGTGCCAGTGCCCGACAGGGGATCGATCAGCCCCAGCATTTT. Protein: CASARQGIDQPQHF.

This clone showed up just a few times. V and J are TRBV5-1 and TRBJ2-7, with D hard to call. The CDR3 loop spans 14 amino acids. Per germline, CDR1 SGHRS and CDR2 YFSETQ. Trimming stripped 7 bases from V and 0 bases from J, with 14 bases between. DNA for the CDR3: TGCGCCAGCGCTCGGTACTCTCGCTCCTACGAGCAGTACTTC. Protein product: CASARYSRSYEQYF.

The chain combines TRBV10-3 with TRBJ2-2, with D unclear. Deletions cut 6 bases from V and 2 bases from J, with 7 bases between. This CDR3 region has 13 residues. Per the germline V gene, CDR1 is ENHRY and CDR2 is SYGVKD. The CDR3 DNA follows: TGTGCCATCAGCCCCAGTAACACCGGGGAGCTGTTTTTT. Translated, it gives CAISPSNTGELFF.

The chain has TRBV28 and TRBJ2-7; D may be TRBD2 (6 bases). The CDR3 has 13 residues. V lost 5 bases and J 5 bases, leaving 13 bases between the germline ends. Per germline, CDR1 MDHEN and CDR2 SYDVKM. CDR3: CASSVWGVHEQYF. The DNA for the CDR3 is TGTGCCAGCAGTGTGTGGGGGGTCCACGAGCAGTACTTC.

The gene calls are TRBV28 and TRBJ1-2, with 11 bases that match TRBD1. Trimming removed 6 bases from V and 4 bases from J; junction bases left unmatched: 10. There are 16 residues in the CDR3. CDR1 is MDHEN, CDR2 SYDVKM, per germline. The CDR3: CASSEKGDRGAYGYTF. The CDR3 DNA is TGTGCCAGCAGCGAAAAGGGGGACAGGGGGGCCTATGGCTACACCTTC.

This sequence joins TRBV6-5 and TRBJ2-7; 8 nucleotides line up with TRBD2. After removal of 6 bases from V and 6 bases from J, the junction contained 10 bases not matched to a gene. This CDR3 comprises 14 residues. Germline-derived CDR1 and CDR2 are MNHEY and SVGAGI. CDR3 coding DNA: TGTGCCAGCAGGCCCGGGACTAGTTTTCTCGAGCAGTACTTC. This gives the protein CASRPGTSFLEQYF.

This clone was detected once. One base away lies a much larger clone, so this may be a sequencing read error. The chain recombines TRBV5-8 with TRBJ2-3; the D is unclear. Germline V gives CDR1 SGHTS, CDR2 YDEGEE. V shed 1 base and J shed 0 bases, with 3 bases lying between them. This CDR3 has 13 residues. The CDR3 nucleotides are TGTGCCAGCAGCTTGATTAGCACAGATACGCAGTATTTT. It translates to CASSLISTDTQYF. Based on the CDR3 plus reference TRBV5-8 and TRBJ2-3, the full variable domain is EAGVTQSPTHLIKTRGQQATLRCSPISGHTSVYWYQQALGLGLQFLLWYDEGEERNRGNFPPRFSGRQFPNYSSELNVNALELEDSALYLCASSLISTDTQYFGPGTRLTVL.

The chain uses TRBV19 and TRBJ1-4; D might be TRBD1 (5 bases). Germline V lookup: CDR1 LNHDA, CDR2 SQIVND (reference sequence). The CDR3 totals 19 residues. V was trimmed by 7 bases and J by 0 bases, leaving 24 bases between them. The CDR3 sequence: CASNNPTVAGGATNEKLFF. CDR3 DNA sequence: TGTGCCAGTAATAACCCGACGGTCGCCGGGGGAGCAACTAATGAAAAACTGTTTTTT.

This clone was counted only a few times. The chain uses TRBV5-1 and TRBJ2-1; the D gene is possibly TRBD1 (6 bases). The CDR3 consists of 15 residues. Trimming removed 4 bases at V and 2 bases at J, with 13 bases between. Germline-derived CDR1 and CDR2 are SGHRS and YFSETQ. The CDR3 region is CASSDPTGPYNEQFF. CDR3 DNA: TGCGCCAGCAGCGACCCGACAGGCCCCTACAATGAGCAGTTCTTC.

The CDR3 region is CASSMRAGVGEQYF. The CDR3 DNA follows: TGTGCCAGTAGTATGAGGGCGGGAGTTGGAGAGCAGTACTTC. The chain has TRBV19 and TRBJ2-7, with TRBD2 matching over 7 bases. With 3 bases clipped from V and 7 bases from J, the junction kept 9 bases outside the gene matches. This CDR3 region has 14 residues. Germline V gene lookup returns CDR1 LNHDA and CDR2 SQIVND (reference sequence).

The V and J genes are TRBV4-1 and TRBJ2-1; D perhaps matches TRBD2 (6 bases). The CDR3 is 15 residues long. Trimming pared 2 bases from V and 6 bases from J, leaving 14 bases between. Per the germline V gene, CDR1 is MGHRA and CDR2 is YSYEKL. CDR3 in amino acids: CASSQRISGVNEQFF. The DNA of the CDR3 is TGCGCCAGCAGCCAACGTATTAGCGGAGTCAATGAGCAGTTCTTC.